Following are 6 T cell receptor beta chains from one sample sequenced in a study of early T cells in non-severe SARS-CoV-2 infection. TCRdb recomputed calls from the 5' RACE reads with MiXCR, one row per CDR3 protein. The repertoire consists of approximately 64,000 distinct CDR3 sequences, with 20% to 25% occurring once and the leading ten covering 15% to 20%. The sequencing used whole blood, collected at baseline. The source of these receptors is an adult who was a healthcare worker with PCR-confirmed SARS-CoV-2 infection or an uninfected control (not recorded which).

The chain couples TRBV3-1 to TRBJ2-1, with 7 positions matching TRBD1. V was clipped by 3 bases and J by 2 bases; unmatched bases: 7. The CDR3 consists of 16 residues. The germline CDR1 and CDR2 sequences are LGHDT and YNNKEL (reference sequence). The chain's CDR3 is CASSQLGQITYNEQFF. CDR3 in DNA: TGTGCCAGCAGCCAGTTGGGACAGATCACCTACAATGAGCAGTTCTTC.

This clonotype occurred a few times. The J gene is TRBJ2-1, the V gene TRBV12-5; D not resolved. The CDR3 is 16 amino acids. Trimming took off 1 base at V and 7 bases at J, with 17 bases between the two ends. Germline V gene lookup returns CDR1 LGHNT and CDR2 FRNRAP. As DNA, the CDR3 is TGTGCTAGTGGTTTGGCACCCACCCCGGCACCGAATGAGCAGTTCTTC. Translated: CASGLAPTPAPNEQFF.

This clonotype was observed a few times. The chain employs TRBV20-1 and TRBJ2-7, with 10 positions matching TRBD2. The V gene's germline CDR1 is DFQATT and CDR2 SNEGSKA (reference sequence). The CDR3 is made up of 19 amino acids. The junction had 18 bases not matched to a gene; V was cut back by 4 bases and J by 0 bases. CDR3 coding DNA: TGCAGTGCTACACCCCGATGGAGCGGGGGGGCCGGAGGCTCCTACGAGCAGTACTTC. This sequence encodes CSATPRWSGGAGGSYEQYF.

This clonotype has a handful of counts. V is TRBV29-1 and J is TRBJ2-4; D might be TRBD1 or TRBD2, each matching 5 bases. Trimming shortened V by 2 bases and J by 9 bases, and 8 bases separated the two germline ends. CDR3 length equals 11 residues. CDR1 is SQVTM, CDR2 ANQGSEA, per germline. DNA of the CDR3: TGCAGCGTTGAAACAGGAGGCATTCAGTACTTC. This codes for CSVETGGIQYF.

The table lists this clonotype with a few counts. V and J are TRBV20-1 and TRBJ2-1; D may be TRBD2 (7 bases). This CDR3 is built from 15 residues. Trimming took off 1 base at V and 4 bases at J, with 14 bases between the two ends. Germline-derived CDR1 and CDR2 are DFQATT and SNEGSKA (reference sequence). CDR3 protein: CSARAPGGRYNEQFF. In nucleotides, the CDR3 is TGCAGTGCTAGAGCCCCCGGGGGGCGTTACAATGAGCAGTTCTTC.

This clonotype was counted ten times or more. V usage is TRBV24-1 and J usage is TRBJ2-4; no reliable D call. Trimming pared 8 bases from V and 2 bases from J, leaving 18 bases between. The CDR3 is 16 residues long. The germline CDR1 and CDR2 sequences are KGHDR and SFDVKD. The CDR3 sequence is CATKPPTVGTKNIQYF. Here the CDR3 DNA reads TGTGCCACCAAACCCCCCACAGTCGGTACCAAAAACATTCAGTACTTC.